The clone carrying this T cell receptor (beta chain) was counted only a few times. Antigen: not known. This sample was taken from a study of blood T cells in healthy people across ages. General observations from the study: Unknown donor CMV status possibly confounded expanded clonotype changes.

Germline V gene data show CDR1 as LGHNA and CDR2 as YSLEER. This CDR3 contains 15 residues. With 1 base removed from V and 4 bases from J, the gap between germline ends came to 13 bases. A sample-barcoded 5' primer and a J-beta primer mix were used in a second PCR of about 7 to 12 cycles. TCRdb processed the 5' RACE reads anew with MiXCR; each CDR3 protein has one entry. The sample holds approximately 810,000 distinct CDR3 sequences, approximately 35% seen once. V and J are TRBV4-3 and TRBJ1-2; tentatively, D is TRBD1 (5 bases). The sequence was collected from a man younger than 30 in good health. The sequenced sample consisted of blood. The CDR3, as DNA: TGCGCCAGCAGCCAAGGAGAGACAGTAGCCTATGGCTACACCTTC. This sequence encodes CASSQGETVAYGYTF.